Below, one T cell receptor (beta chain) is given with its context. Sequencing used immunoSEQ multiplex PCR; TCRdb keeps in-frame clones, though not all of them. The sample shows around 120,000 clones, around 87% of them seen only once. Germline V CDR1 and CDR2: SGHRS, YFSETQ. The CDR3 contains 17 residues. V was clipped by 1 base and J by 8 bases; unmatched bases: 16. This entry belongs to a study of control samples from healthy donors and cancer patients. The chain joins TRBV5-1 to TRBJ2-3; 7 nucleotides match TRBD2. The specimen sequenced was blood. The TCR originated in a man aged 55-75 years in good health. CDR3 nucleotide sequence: TGCGCCAGCAGCTTGCAGACGGGCGGGGGTGTCGCGGGTACGCAGTATTTT. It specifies CASSLQTGGGVAGTQYF.